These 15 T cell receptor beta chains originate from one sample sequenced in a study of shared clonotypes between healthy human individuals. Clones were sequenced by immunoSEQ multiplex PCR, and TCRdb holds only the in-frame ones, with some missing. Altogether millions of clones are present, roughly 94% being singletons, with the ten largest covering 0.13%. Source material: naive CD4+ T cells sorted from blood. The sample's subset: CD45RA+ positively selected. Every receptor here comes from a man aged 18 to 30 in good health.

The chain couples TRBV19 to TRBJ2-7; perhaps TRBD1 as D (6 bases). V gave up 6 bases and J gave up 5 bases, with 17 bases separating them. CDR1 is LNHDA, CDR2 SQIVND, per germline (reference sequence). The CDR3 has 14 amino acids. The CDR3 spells CASSRQGQNHEQYF. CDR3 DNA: TGTGCCAGTAGCAGGCAGGGACAAAACCACGAGCAGTACTTC.

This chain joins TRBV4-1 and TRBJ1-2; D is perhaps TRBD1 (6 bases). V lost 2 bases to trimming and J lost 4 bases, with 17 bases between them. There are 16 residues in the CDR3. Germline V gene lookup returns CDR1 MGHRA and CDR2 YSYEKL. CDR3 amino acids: CASSQRPPTGTYGYTF. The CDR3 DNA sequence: TGCGCCAGCAGCCAAAGGCCCCCTACAGGGACCTATGGCTACACCTTC.

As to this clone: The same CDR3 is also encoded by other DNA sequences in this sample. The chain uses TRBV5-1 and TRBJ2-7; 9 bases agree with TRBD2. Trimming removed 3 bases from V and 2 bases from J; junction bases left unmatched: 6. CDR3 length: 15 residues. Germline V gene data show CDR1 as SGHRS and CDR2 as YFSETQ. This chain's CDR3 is CASSSQTSGAYEQYF. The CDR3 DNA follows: TGCGCCAGCAGCTCCCAGACTAGCGGCGCCTACGAGCAGTACTTC.

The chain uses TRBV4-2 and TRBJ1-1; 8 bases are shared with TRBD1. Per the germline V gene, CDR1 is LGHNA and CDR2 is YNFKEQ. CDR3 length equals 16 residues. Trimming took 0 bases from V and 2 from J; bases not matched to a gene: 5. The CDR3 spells CASSQDRPGGNTEAFF. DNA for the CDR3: TGTGCCAGCAGCCAAGATCGACCAGGGGGCAACACTGAAGCTTTCTTT.

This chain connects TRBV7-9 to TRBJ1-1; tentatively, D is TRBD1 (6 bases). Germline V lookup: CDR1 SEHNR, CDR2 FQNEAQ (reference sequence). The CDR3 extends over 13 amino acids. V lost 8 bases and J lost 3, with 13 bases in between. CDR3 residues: CASLVGQYTEAFF. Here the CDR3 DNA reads TGTGCCAGCCTAGTGGGACAATACACTGAAGCTTTCTTT.

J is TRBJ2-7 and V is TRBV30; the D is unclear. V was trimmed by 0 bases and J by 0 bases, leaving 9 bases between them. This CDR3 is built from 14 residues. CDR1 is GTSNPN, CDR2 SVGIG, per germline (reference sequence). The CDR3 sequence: CAWSVRVSSYEQYF. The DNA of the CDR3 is TGTGCCTGGAGTGTTCGGGTAAGCTCCTACGAGCAGTACTTC.

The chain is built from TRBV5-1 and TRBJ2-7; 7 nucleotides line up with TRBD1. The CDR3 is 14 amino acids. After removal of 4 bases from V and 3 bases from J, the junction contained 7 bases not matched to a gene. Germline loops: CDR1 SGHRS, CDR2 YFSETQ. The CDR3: CASSTGTVYYEQYF. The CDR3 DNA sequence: TGCGCCAGCAGCACTGGGACAGTCTACTACGAGCAGTACTTC. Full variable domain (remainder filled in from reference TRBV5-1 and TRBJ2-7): KAGVTQTPRYLIKTRGQQVTLSCSPISGHRSVSWYQQTPGQGLQFLFEYFSETQRNKGNFPGRFSGRQFSNSRSEMNVSTLELGDSALYLCASSTGTVYYEQYFGPGTRLTVT.

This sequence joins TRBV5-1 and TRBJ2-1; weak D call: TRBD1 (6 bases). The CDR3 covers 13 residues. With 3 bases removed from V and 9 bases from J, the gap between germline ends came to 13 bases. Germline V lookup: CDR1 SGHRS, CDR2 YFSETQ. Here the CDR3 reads CASSYREQGEQFF. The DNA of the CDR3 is TGCGCCAGCAGCTACAGGGAGCAGGGTGAGCAGTTCTTC. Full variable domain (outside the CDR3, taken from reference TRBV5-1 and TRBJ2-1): KAGVTQTPRYLIKTRGQQVTLSCSPISGHRSVSWYQQTPGQGLQFLFEYFSETQRNKGNFPGRFSGRQFSNSRSEMNVSTLELGDSALYLCASSYREQGEQFFGPGTRLTVL.

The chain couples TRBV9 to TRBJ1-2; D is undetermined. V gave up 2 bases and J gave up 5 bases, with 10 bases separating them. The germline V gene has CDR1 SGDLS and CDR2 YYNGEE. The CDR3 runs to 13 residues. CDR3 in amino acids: CASSVSGSYGYTF. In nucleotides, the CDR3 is TGTGCCAGCAGCGTTTCTGGGAGTTATGGCTACACCTTC.

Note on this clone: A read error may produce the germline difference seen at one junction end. The CDR3 DNA reads as TGTGCTAGCAGCTTAGCTCAGGGTCAGCCCCAGCATTTT. It codes for CASSLAQGQPQHF. J is TRBJ1-5 and V is TRBV7-7; tentative D call: TRBD1 (5 bases). There are 13 residues in the CDR3. From germline, CDR1 is SSHAT and CDR2 FNYEAQ (reference sequence).

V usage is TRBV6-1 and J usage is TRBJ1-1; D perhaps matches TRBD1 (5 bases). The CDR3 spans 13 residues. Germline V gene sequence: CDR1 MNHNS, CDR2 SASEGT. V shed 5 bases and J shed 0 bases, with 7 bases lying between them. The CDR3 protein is CASSQGLNTEAFF. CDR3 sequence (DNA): TGTGCCAGCAGTCAGGGATTGAACACTGAAGCTTTCTTT.

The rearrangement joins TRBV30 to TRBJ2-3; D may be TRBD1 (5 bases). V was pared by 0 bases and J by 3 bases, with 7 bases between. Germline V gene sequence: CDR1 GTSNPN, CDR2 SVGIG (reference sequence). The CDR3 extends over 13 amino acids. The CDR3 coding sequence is TGTGCCTGGAGTGTACGGACAACAGATACGCAGTATTTT. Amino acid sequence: CAWSVRTTDTQYF. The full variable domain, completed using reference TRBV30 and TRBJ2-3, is SQTIHQWPATLVQPVGSPLSLECTVEGTSNPNLYWYRQAAGRGLQLLFYSVGIGQISSEVPQNLSASRPQDRQFILSSKKLLLSDSGFYLCAWSVRTTDTQYFGPGTRLTVL.

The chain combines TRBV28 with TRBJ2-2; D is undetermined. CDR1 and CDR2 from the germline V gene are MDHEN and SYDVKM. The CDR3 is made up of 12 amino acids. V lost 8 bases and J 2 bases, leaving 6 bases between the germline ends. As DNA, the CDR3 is TGTGCCAGCCTGGCAAACACCGGGGAGCTGTTTTTT. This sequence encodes CASLANTGELFF.

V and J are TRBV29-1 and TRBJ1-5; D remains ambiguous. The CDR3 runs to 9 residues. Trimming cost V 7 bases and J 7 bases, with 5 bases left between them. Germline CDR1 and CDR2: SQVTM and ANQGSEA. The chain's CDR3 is CSARQPQHF. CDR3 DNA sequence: TGCAGCGCGCGGCAGCCCCAGCATTTT.

This CDR3 reads CAWSVRGANYGYTF. As DNA, the CDR3 is TGTGCCTGGAGTGTACGAGGCGCGAACTATGGCTACACCTTC. The chain recombines TRBV30 with TRBJ1-2; D not resolved. The V end lost 0 bases, the J end lost 2 bases, and 10 bases lay between the germline ends. Germline V gene lookup returns CDR1 GTSNPN and CDR2 SVGIG (reference sequence). This CDR3 contains 14 residues.